This T cell receptor (beta chain) was recorded in a study of CD8 T cells in Susac syndrome. The length of the CDR3 is 14 residues. V lost 2 bases, J lost 4 bases, and 11 bases lay in between. Germline V gives CDR1 LGHDT, CDR2 YNNKEL (reference sequence). An amount of RNA that ranged from roughly 0.5 to 1 ug was reverse transcribed with random hexamers. Using its own MiXCR run on the immunoSEQ multiplex PCR reads, TCRdb lists one record per CDR3 protein. The sample carries around 130,000 distinct CDR3 sequences, roughly 95% recorded once. This receptor was taken from a human donor with Susac syndrome. The specimen was CD4+ T cells from PBMCs. This chain joins TRBV3-1 and TRBJ2-5; D is unresolved. The CDR3 nucleotides read TGTGCCAGCAGCCAAATTGGTACCTCAGAGACCCAGTACTTC. Its translation: CASSQIGTSETQYF.